This is a list of T cell receptor beta chains from one sample in a study of T cells in Graves' hyperthyroidism and ophthalmopathy. Using its own MiXCR run on the multiplex PCR reads, TCRdb lists one record per CDR3 protein. The data contain about 640,000 distinct CDR3 sequences, about 20% of them singletons. Source material: blood. The receptors shown here come from a man between 25 and 39 years old with Graves' ophthalmopathy. The CDR3 runs from the conserved cysteine through the conserved F or W. The order of the fields is CDR3 protein, CDR3 DNA, clone size, J gene, D gene, V gene. The D gene is left open where the match is weak. Clone size is given for some rows only: seen once, a few or many times, or a class if the clone is expanded.

CASSFFLFGTGMHEKLFF TGTGCCAGCAGTTTTTTCCTTTTCGGGACAGGTATGCATGAAAAACTGTTTTTT NA TRBJ1-4 TRBD1 TRBV12-3/TRBV12-4
CSASTPRERGYEQYF TGCAGTGCTAGTACCCCGCGGGAGCGGGGCTACGAGCAGTACTTC few TRBJ2-7 TRBD2 TRBV20-1
CASSLLNPAGPAPLHF TGTGCCAGCAGTTTACTCAACCCGGCTGGTCCGGCACCCCTCCACTTT few TRBJ1-6 NA TRBV27
CASSSGTFSQPQHF TGTGCCAGCAGTTCCGGGACCTTTTCCCAGCCCCAGCATTTT many TRBJ1-5 NA TRBV12-3/TRBV12-4
CASSQRDGNYGYTF TGTGCCAGCAGCCAACGGGACGGAAACTATGGCTACACCTTC few TRBJ1-2 NA TRBV3-1
CAWSVTGQTHEQYF TGTGCCTGGAGTGTGACCGGACAGACCCACGAGCAGTACTTC NA TRBJ2-7 NA TRBV30
CSARGASGRKSSYNEQFF TGCAGTGCTAGAGGGGCTAGCGGGAGGAAAAGCTCCTACAATGAGCAGTTCTTC NA TRBJ2-1 TRBD2 TRBV20-1
CATEQRDDTYEQYF TGTGCCACCGAACAGCGGGATGATACCTACGAGCAGTACTTC few TRBJ2-7 TRBD2 TRBV10-3
CAAMTGNTEAFF TGTGCCGCGATGACAGGGAATACTGAAGCTTTCTTT NA TRBJ1-1 TRBD1 TRBV10-3
CASSLSGERGYTF TGTGCCAGCAGTTTATCCGGGGAGCGTGGCTACACCTTC many TRBJ1-2 NA TRBV12-3/TRBV12-4
CASSPGAASQETQYF TGTGCCAGCAGCCCCGGAGCGGCCAGCCAAGAGACCCAGTACTTC few TRBJ2-5 NA TRBV9
CASSQPGQSYEQYF TGCGCCAGCAGCCAGCCGGGACAGTCCTACGAGCAGTACTTC NA TRBJ2-7 TRBD1 TRBV4-1
CATRVAGGEETQYF TGTGCCACCCGCGTCGCGGGAGGAGAAGAGACCCAGTACTTC few TRBJ2-5 TRBD2 TRBV15
CASSWGTSGTDTQYF TGTGCCAGCAGCTGGGGGACTAGCGGTACAGATACGCAGTATTTT few TRBJ2-3 TRBD2 TRBV5-8
CASSPGGSVSYEQYF TGTGCCAGCAGTCCCGGGGGATCCGTCTCCTACGAGCAGTACTTC few TRBJ2-7 NA TRBV12-3/TRBV12-4
CASSFRVDQPQHF TGTGCCAGCAGTTTCCGGGTTGATCAGCCCCAGCATTTT NA TRBJ1-5 NA TRBV27
CASSQVDRRIATNEKLFF TGTGCCAGCAGCCAAGTGGACAGGAGGATTGCAACTAATGAAAAACTGTTTTTT few TRBJ1-4 TRBD1 TRBV14
CASSLSRGEAFF TGTGCCAGCAGCCTCTCCCGGGGAGAAGCTTTCTTT many TRBJ1-1 NA TRBV13
CASANTGTGQETQYF TGTGCCAGCGCGAACACCGGGACAGGGCAAGAGACCCAGTACTTC NA TRBJ2-5 TRBD1 TRBV12-3/TRBV12-4
CASSLEGTYNTEAFF TGTGCCAGCAGCTTGGAGGGTACATATAACACTGAAGCTTTCTTT NA TRBJ1-1 NA TRBV4-2
CASRTLRETQYF TGTGCCAGCAGGACCCTCAGGGAGACCCAGTACTTC NA TRBJ2-5 NA TRBV2
CASSSSGNYYEQYF TGCGCCAGCAGTTCTAGCGGAAACTACTACGAGCAGTACTTC many TRBJ2-7 TRBD2 TRBV5-1
CASSSVPGADTQYF TGTGCCAGCAGTTCCGTACCCGGTGCTGATACGCAGTATTTT many TRBJ2-3 NA TRBV11-2
CAWKAVPDSTNTEAFF TGTGCCTGGAAGGCTGTTCCGGACTCCACGAACACTGAAGCTTTCTTT many TRBJ1-1 NA TRBV30
CASSEAYSGQSYEQYF TGTGCCAGCAGTGAAGCGTATTCGGGACAGAGCTACGAGCAGTACTTC NA TRBJ2-7 TRBD1 TRBV6-1
CAISAIQGNEQYF TGTGCCATCAGTGCGATACAGGGGAACGAGCAGTACTTC many TRBJ2-7 TRBD1 TRBV10-3
CASSYTSGSFYEQFF TGTGCCAGCAGTTATACTAGCGGGAGTTTCTATGAGCAGTTCTTC NA TRBJ2-1 TRBD2 TRBV6-9
CASSGDRGDATNEKLFF TGTGCCAGCAGCGGAGACAGGGGTGACGCAACTAATGAAAAACTGTTTTTT many TRBJ1-4 TRBD1 TRBV2
CASSPQGHNMETQYF TGTGCCAGCAGTCCCCAGGGCCATAATATGGAGACCCAGTACTTC NA TRBJ2-5 NA TRBV28
CASRHNPQGSDRAGELFF TGTGCCAGCAGACACAACCCGCAGGGGTCCGATAGGGCCGGGGAGCTGTTTTTT NA TRBJ2-2 NA TRBV7-9
CASSFGQPPNEQFF TGTGCCAGCAGTTTCGGACAGCCCCCCAATGAGCAGTTCTTC few TRBJ2-1 NA TRBV28
CASSAQGASGGELFF TGTGCCAGCAGTGCCCAGGGGGCGTCCGGCGGGGAGCTGTTTTTT NA TRBJ2-2 TRBD1 TRBV6-1
CASSTRTGWDTEAFF TGTGCCAGCAGCACCCGGACAGGGTGGGACACTGAAGCTTTCTTT NA TRBJ1-1 TRBD1 TRBV14
CASTSAGVAIYF TGTGCCAGCACCTCGGCGGGCGTCGCCATATATTTT NA TRBJ1-3 NA TRBV28
CASRSGSAPYPIYEQYF TGTGCCAGCAGATCCGGGAGCGCCCCTTACCCAATTTACGAGCAGTACTTC NA TRBJ2-7 NA TRBV28
CASSSLPREGNEQFF TGTGCCAGCAGCTCCCTCCCACGGGAAGGTAATGAGCAGTTCTTC few TRBJ2-1 NA TRBV28
CASSLDAGNEQYF TGTGCCAGTAGTCTTGATGCCGGGAACGAGCAGTACTTC NA TRBJ2-7 NA TRBV19
CAWSNGRGEKLFF TGTGCCTGGAGCAACGGGAGGGGTGAAAAACTGTTTTTT NA TRBJ1-4 NA TRBV30
CASRGSGSVSYNEQFF TGCGCCAGTAGGGGTAGCGGGAGTGTTTCCTACAATGAGCAGTTCTTC few TRBJ2-1 TRBD2 TRBV5-1
CASSYSRLDMGSPLHF TGTGCCAGCAGTTACTCGAGATTGGACATGGGGTCACCCCTCCACTTT NA TRBJ1-6 NA TRBV6-6
CASSQHQYSNQPQHF TGTGCCAGCAGCCAACACCAGTATAGCAATCAGCCCCAGCATTTT few TRBJ1-5 NA TRBV7-8
CASSEAGAGTGELFF TGTGCCAGCAGTGAAGCGGGAGCGGGCACCGGGGAGCTGTTTTTT NA TRBJ2-2 TRBD2 TRBV27
CASSYSTRTRFSNQPQHF TGTGCCAGCAGTTACTCGACCAGAACGCGCTTTAGCAATCAGCCCCAGCATTTT once TRBJ1-5 NA TRBV6-5
CASTSGSVITDTQYF TGTGCCAGCACAAGCGGGAGTGTGATAACAGATACGCAGTATTTT many TRBJ2-3 TRBD2 TRBV28
CSARREGSGRGGEQFF TGCAGTGCTAGAAGGGAGGGTAGCGGGAGAGGGGGTGAGCAGTTCTTC many TRBJ2-1 TRBD2 TRBV20-1
CASSPRVRENQPQHF TGTGCCAGCAGTCCCAGGGTGAGGGAGAATCAGCCCCAGCATTTT NA TRBJ1-5 NA TRBV6-1
CASSPPGTQSYEQYF TGTGCCAGCAGTCCTCCCGGGACACAGAGCTACGAGCAGTACTTC few TRBJ2-7 NA TRBV6-2/TRBV6-3
CASSHPETEAFF TGTGCCAGCAGCCATCCCGAGACTGAAGCTTTCTTT many TRBJ1-1 NA TRBV3-1
CASSVPRGGGFREQFF TGTGCCAGCAGTGTCCCCAGGGGTGGGGGATTTCGTGAGCAGTTCTTC NA TRBJ2-1 NA TRBV2
CSARETPGIGHEQYF TGCAGTGCTAGAGAAACCCCCGGGATTGGTCACGAGCAGTACTTC many TRBJ2-7 NA TRBV20-1
CAASPGQGRTRYPDTQYF TGTGCCGCCTCGCCAGGACAGGGCCGGACGCGCTATCCAGATACGCAGTATTTT NA TRBJ2-3 TRBD1 TRBV10-3
CASSLSPEGTQYF TGTGCCAGCAGCTTAAGTCCCGAGGGGACCCAGTACTTC NA TRBJ2-5 NA TRBV7-3
CASSNVKDRWGSPLHF TGTGCCAGCAGCAACGTTAAGGACAGGTGGGGTTCACCCCTCCACTTT once TRBJ1-6 TRBD1 TRBV7-2